The TCR beta chain under discussion was sequenced for a study of T cell responses to AZD1222 COVID-19 vaccine. Study-wide findings and caveats: Reports indicate that nearly half of spike-specific TCRs are directed at unmutated variant regions.

To note about this clone: No antigen is known for it.

Unmatched junction bases numbered 7, after V lost 1 base and J lost 8 bases. Germline assignment: CDR1 GTSNPN and CDR2 SVGIG (reference sequence). The CDR3 has 15 amino acids. Clones were sequenced by immunoSEQ multiplex PCR, and TCRdb holds only the in-frame ones, with some missing. The repertoire holds about 50,000 clones, with approximately 85% as singletons. The sequence derives from an adult in good health. This chain uses TRBV30 with TRBJ1-6, with TRBD1 matching over 8 bases. Specimen: peripheral blood, collected on day 0 of AZD1222 vaccination. DNA for the CDR3: TGTGCCTGGAGTGGTCAGGGGGCGGTAGATTCACCCCTCCACTTT. This sequence encodes CAWSGQGAVDSPLHF.